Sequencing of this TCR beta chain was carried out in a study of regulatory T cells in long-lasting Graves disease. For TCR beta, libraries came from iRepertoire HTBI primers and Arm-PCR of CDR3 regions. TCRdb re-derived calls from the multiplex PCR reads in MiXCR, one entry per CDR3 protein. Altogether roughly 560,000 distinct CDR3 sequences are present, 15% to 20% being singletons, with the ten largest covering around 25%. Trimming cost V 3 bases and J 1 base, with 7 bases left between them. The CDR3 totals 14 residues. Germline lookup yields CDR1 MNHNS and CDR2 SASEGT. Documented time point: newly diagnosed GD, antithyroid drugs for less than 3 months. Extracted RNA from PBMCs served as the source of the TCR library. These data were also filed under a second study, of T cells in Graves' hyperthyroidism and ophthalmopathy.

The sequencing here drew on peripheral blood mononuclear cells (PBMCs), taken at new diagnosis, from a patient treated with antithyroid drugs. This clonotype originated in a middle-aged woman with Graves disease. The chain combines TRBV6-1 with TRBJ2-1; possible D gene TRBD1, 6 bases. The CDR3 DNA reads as TGTGCCAGCAGTGACAGGGGTTCCTACAATGAGCAGTTCTTC. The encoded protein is CASSDRGSYNEQFF.